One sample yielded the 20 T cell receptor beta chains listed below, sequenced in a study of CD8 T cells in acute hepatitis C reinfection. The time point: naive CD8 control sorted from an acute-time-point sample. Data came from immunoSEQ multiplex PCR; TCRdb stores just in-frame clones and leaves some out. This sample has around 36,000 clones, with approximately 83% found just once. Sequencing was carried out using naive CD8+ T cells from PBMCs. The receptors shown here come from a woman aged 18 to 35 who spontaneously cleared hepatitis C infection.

The CDR3, as DNA: TGCAGCGCCTTGGGGGACAGGGGGCTACATGAGCAGTTCTTC. Translation: CSALGDRGLHEQFF. The V gene is TRBV29-1, the J gene TRBJ2-1; the match to TRBD1 covers 12 bases. V lost 7 bases to trimming and J lost 8 bases; unmatched junction nucleotides: 9. This CDR3 is 14 amino acids long. Per the germline V gene, CDR1 is SQVTM and CDR2 is ANQGSEA.

The CDR3 sequence is CASLFSGQGAGNEQFF. The CDR3 DNA reads as TGTGCCAGCCTTTTTTCGGGACAGGGGGCCGGCAATGAGCAGTTCTTC. This chain joins TRBV2 and TRBJ2-1, with 12 nucleotides matching TRBD1. Trimming took 8 bases from V and 6 from J; bases not matched to a gene: 11. CDR3 length: 16 residues. Germline V CDR1 and CDR2: SNHLY, FYNNEI.

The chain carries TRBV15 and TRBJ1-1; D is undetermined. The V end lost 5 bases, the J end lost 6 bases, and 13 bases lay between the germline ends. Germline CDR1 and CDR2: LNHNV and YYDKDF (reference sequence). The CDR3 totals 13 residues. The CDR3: CATSGRSGSEAFF. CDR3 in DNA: TGTGCCACCAGCGGACGATCTGGCTCTGAAGCTTTCTTT.

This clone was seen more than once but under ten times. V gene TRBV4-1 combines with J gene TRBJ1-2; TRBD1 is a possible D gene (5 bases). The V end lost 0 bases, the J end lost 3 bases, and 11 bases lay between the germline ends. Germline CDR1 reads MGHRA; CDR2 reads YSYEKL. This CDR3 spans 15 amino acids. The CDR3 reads CASSQEGQGDYGYTF. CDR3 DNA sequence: TGCGCCAGCAGCCAAGAGGGTCAGGGTGACTATGGCTACACCTTC.

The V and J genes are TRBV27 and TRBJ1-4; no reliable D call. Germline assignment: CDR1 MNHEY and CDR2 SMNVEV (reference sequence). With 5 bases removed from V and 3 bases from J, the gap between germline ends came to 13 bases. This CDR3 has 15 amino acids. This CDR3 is CASSRSSFSNEKLFF. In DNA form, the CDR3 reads TGTGCCAGCAGTAGGTCGTCGTTCTCTAATGAAAAACTGTTTTTT.

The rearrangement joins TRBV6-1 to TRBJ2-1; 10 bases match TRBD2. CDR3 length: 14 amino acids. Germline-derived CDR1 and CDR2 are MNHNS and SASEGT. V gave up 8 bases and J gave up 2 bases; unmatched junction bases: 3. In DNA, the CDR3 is TGTGCCAGCTTTACTAGCGGGGCCTACAATGAGCAGTTCTTC. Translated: CASFTSGAYNEQFF.

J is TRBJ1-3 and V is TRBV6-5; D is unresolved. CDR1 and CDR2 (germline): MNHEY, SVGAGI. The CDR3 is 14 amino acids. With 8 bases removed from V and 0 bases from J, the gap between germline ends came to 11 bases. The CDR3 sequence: CASAGGASGNTIYF. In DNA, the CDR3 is TGTGCCAGCGCCGGCGGCGCCTCTGGAAACACCATATATTTT.

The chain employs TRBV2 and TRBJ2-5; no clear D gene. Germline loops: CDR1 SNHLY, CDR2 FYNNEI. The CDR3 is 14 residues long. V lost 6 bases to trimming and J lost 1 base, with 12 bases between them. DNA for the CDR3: TGTGCCAGCAGACAGCCCAACCGCCAAGAGACCCAGTACTTC. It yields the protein CASRQPNRQETQYF.

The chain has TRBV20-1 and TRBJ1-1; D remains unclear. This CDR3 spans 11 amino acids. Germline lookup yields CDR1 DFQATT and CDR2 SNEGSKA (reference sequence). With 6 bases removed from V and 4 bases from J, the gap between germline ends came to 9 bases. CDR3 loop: CSAGWGTEAFF. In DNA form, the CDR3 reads TGCAGTGCGGGCTGGGGCACTGAAGCTTTCTTT.

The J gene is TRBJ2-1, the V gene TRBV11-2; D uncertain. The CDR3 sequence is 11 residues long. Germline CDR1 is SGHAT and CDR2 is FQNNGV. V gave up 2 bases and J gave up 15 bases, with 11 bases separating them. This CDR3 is CASSLSENPFF. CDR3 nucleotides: TGTGCCAGCAGCTTAAGTGAGAATCCGTTCTTC.

Written as DNA, the CDR3 is TGTGCCAGCAGCTTGCCCGGGACACCATCCTACGAGCAGTACTTC. It specifies CASSLPGTPSYEQYF. V and J are TRBV5-6 and TRBJ2-7; D may be TRBD1 (6 bases). The ends were cut back, 1 base at V and 1 base at J, with 12 bases in the middle. The CDR3 is 15 residues long. Germline-derived CDR1 and CDR2 are SGHDT and YYEEEE.

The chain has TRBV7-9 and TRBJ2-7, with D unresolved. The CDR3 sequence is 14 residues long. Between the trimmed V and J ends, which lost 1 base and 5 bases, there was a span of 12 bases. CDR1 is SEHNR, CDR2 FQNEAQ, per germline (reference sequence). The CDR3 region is CASSLGILTDEQYF. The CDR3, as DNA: TGTGCCAGCAGCTTAGGGATCTTGACTGACGAGCAGTACTTC.

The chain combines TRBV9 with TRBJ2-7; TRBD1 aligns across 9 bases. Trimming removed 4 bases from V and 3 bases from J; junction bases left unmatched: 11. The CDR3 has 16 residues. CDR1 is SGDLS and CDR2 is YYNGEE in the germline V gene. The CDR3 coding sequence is TGTGCCAGCAGCCCGACGGCCGGGACAGGGATCTACGAGCAGTACTTC. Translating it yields CASSPTAGTGIYEQYF.

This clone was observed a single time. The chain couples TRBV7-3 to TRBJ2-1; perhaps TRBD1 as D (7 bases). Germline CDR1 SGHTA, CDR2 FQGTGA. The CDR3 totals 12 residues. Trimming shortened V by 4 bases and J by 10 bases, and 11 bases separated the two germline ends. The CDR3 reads CASSSPGGEQFF. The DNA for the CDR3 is TGTGCCAGCAGCTCCCCAGGGGGGGAGCAGTTCTTC.

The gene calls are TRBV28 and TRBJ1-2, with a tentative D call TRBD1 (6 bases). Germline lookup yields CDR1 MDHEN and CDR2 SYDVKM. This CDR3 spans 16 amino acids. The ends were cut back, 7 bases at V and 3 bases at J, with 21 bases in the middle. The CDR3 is CASKPMARTAYYGYTF. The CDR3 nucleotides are TGTGCCAGCAAGCCGATGGCCCGGACAGCATACTATGGCTACACCTTC.

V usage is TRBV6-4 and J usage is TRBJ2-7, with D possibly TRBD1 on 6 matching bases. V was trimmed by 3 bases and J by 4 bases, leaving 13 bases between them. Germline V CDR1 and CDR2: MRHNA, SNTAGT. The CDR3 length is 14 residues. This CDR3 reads CASSELGHLYEQYF. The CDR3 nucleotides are TGTGCCAGCAGTGAGTTGGGACACTTATACGAGCAGTACTTC.

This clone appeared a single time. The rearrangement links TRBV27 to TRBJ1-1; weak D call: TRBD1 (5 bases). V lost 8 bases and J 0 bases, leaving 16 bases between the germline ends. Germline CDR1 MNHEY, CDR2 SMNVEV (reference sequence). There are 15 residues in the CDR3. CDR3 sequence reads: CASGVSGGLNTEAFF. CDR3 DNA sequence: TGTGCCAGCGGGGTTTCTGGGGGTTTGAACACTGAAGCTTTCTTT.

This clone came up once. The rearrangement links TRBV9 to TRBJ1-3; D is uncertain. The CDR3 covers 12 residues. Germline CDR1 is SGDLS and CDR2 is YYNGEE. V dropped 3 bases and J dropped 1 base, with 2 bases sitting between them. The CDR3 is CASSESGNTIYF. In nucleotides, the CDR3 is TGTGCCAGCAGCGAGTCTGGAAACACCATATATTTT.

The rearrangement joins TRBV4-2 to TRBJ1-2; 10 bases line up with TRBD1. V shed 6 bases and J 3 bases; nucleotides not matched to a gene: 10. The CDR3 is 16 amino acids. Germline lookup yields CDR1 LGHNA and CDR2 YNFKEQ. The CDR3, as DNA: TGTGCCAGCAGTCCGACGGAGGACAGGGGGTACTATGGCTACACCTTC. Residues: CASSPTEDRGYYGYTF.

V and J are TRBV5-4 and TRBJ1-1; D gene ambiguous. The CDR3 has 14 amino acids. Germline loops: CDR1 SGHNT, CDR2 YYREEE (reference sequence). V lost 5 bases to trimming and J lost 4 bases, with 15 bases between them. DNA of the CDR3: TGTGCCAGCAGATTCGGAGGGTCGGGCACTGAAGCTTTCTTT. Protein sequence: CASRFGGSGTEAFF.